This T cell receptor beta chain was observed in a study of vaccination and CD4 T cells after COVID-19. Study summary: Drawing of post-COVID samples took place a median around 100 days after diagnosis (range 35 to 161). Post-vaccine specimens were obtained a median approximately 70 days after dose two (range 14 to 241). Researchers treated cells with overlapping spike peptides taken from SARS-CoV-2, HCoV-NL63, HCoV-OC43 and HCoV-229E.

Indicated treatment: approximately 9-day PBMC culture with coronavirus spike peptide pools or control peptides (ViraFEST assay). This clonotype was detected only a few times. Its antigen is undetermined. An Oncomine TCR Beta short-read assay was used to sequence the DNA from cultured CD4+ T cells. TCRdb itself ran the PCR reads through MiXCR, one entry per CDR3 protein. In the table there are under 5,500 distinct CDR3 sequences, 21% of which are singletons. Trimming removed 8 bases from V and 1 base from J; junction bases left unmatched: 7. This CDR3 is built from 15 residues. Per germline, CDR1 ENHRY and CDR2 SYGVKD.

The chain combines TRBV10-3 with TRBJ2-5; the match to TRBD2 covers 10 bases. The sequenced sample consisted of CD4+ T cells from blood, cultured in vitro. The sequence derives from a human donor who had recovered from COVID-19. The CDR3 nucleotides read TGTGCCATCGGAAGCGGGGGGGCGTCCCAAGAGACCCAGTACTTC. Translated: CAIGSGGASQETQYF.